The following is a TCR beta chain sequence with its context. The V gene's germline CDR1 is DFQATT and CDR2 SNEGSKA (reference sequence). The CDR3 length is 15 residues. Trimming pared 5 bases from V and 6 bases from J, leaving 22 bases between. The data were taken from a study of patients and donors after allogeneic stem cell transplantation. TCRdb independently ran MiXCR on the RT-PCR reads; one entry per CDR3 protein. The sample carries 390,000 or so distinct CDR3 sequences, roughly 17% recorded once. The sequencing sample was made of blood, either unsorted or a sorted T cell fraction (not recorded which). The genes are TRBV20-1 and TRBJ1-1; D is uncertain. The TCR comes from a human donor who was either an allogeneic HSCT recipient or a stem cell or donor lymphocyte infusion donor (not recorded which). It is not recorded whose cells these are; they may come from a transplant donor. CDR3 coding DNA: TGCAGTGCTCCCCACCCCAGTTTATATCAGGCTGAAGCTTTCTTT. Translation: CSAPHPSLYQAEAFF.